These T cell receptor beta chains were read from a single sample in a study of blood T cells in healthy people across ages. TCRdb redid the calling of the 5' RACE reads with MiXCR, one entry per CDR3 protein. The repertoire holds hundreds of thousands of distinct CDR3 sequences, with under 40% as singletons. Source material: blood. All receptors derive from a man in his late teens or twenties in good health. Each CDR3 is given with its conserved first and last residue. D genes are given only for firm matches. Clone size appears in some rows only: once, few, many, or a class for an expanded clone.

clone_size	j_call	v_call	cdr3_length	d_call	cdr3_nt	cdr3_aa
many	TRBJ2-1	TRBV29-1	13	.	TGCAGCGCTGCAACTCGACAGGACAATGAGCAGTTCTTC	CSAATRQDNEQFF
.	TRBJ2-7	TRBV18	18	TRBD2	TGTGCCAGCCCACCGGGACTAGCGGGGCCCGTCTCCTACAATGAGCAGTACTTC	CASPPGLAGPVSYNEQYF
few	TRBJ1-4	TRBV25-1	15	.	TGTGCCAGCAGTTCCCCAGGGGCTGGTGGAGAAAAACTGTTTTTT	CASSSPGAGGEKLFF
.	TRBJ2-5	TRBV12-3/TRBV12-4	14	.	TGTGCCAGCAGTCCCGGGCAAGTTTCGGAGACCCAGTACTTC	CASSPGQVSETQYF
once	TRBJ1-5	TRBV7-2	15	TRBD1	TGTGCCAGCAGCTCTAGGACAGGGACCCATCAGCCCCAGCATTTT	CASSSRTGTHQPQHF
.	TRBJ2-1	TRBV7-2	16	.	TGTGCCAGCAGCCCCGCTCTCGTGGGGGCCTACAATGAGCAGTTCTTC	CASSPALVGAYNEQFF
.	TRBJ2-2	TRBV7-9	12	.	TGTGCCAGCGGCGAGAACACCGGGGAGCTGTTTTTT	CASGENTGELFF
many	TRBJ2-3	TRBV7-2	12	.	TGTGCCAGCAGCCGGAGGGCAGATACGCAGTATTTT	CASSRRADTQYF
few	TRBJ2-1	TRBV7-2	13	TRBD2	TGTGCCAGCAGCTTATTAGCGGGGCCGTATCCGTTCTTC	CASSLLAGPYPFF
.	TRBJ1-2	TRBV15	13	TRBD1	TGTGCCACCTCAGGGGGTCCTAACTATGGCTACACCTTC	CATSGGPNYGYTF
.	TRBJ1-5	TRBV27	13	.	TGTGTCAGCGCGCACAGGGCGGATCAGCCCCAGCATTTT	CVSAHRADQPQHF
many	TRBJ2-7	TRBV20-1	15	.	TGCAGTGCTAGAGACCGGGACGGCCGACGGTCCGAGCAGTACTTC	CSARDRDGRRSEQYF
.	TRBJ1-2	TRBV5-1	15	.	TGCGCCAGCAGCTTGAGAGCAGGGGCGGCGGGCGGCTACACCTTC	CASSLRAGAAGGYTF
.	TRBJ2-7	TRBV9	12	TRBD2	TGTGCCAGCAGCGTTGAGCGGGGGGTACGGTACTTC	CASSVERGVRYF
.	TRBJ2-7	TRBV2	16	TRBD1	TGTGCCAGCAGTGGATTCCGGGACAGGGGGCCCTACGAGCAGTACTTC	CASSGFRDRGPYEQYF
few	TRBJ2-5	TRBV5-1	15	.	TGCGCCAGCAGCTTGGTGGTGGGGAAACAAGAGACCCAGTACTTC	CASSLVVGKQETQYF
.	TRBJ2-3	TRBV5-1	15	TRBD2	TGCGCCAGCGGGACTAGCGGGTCTAGCACAGATACGCAGTATTTT	CASGTSGSSTDTQYF